The clone carrying this TCR beta chain was counted a single time. These data are taken from a study of blood T cell repertoires in COVID-19. As processed by the authors: Estimates of nucleated cell counts were drawn from the amplification of reference gene primers. Using immunoSEQ multiplex PCR, the repertoire was profiled, and TCRdb retains in-frame clones only, with some absent. V, J and clone size derive from that table, while D and trimming were established from the DNA sequence. The sample consists of around 310,000 clones, 70% to 90% of them appearing once. Germline assignment: CDR1 MNHEY and CDR2 SMNVEV (reference sequence). V shed 1 base and J shed 0 bases, with 7 bases lying between them. The CDR3 consists of 16 residues. Those who participated ranged in age from roughly 18 to 100 years and resided in around 22 US areas.

The source of this sequence is a woman aged 40 to 55 who had recovered from COVID-19. The chain is built from TRBV27 and TRBJ2-6; D uncertain. The source material was PBMCs or T cells enriched from blood (not recorded which). The chain's CDR3 is CASSLLQPSGANVLTF. In DNA, the CDR3 is TGTGCCAGCAGTTTATTACAACCCTCTGGGGCCAACGTCCTGACTTTC.